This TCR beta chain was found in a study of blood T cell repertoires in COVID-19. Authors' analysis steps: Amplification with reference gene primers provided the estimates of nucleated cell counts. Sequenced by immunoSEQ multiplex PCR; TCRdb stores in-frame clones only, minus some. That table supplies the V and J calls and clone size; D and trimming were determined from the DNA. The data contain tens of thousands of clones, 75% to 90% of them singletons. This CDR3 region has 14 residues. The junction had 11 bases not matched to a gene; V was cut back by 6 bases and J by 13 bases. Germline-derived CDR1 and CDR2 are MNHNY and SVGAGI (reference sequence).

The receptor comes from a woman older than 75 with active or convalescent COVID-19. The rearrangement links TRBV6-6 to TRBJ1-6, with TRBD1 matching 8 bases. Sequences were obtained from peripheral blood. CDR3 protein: CASSRTGIALPLHF. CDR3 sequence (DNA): TGTGCCAGCAGCAGGACAGGGATAGCTTTGCCCCTCCACTTT.